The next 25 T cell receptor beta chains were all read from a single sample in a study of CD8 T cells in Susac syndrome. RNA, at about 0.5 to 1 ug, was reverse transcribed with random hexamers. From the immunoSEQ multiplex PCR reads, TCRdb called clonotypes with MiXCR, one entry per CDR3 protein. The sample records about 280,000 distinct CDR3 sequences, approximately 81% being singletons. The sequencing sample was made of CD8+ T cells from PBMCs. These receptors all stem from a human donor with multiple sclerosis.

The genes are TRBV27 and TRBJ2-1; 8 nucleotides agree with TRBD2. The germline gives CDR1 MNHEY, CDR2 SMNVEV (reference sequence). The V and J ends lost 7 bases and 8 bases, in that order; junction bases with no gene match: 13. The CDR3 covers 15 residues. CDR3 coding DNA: TGTGCCAGCACTTTCCGCGGGGGGACGCAGGATGAGCAGTTCTTC. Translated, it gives CASTFRGGTQDEQFF.

The CDR3 protein is CAINIRDPSSDTQYF. The CDR3, as DNA: TGTGCCATCAATATCCGGGATCCTAGTTCAGATACGCAGTATTTT. The chain recombines TRBV10-3 with TRBJ2-3, with D possibly being TRBD2 (5 bases). V lost 7 bases to trimming and J lost 4 bases, with 18 bases between them. The CDR3 consists of 15 residues. Germline V gene lookup returns CDR1 ENHRY and CDR2 SYGVKD.

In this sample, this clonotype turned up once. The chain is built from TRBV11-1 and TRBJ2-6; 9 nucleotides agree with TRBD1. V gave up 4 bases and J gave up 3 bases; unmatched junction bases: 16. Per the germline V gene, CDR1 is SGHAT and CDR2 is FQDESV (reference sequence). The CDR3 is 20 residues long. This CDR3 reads CASSSRTGAGGTIGANVLTF. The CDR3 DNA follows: TGTGCCAGCAGCTCGCGGACAGGGGCCGGCGGGACCATTGGGGCCAACGTCCTGACTTTC.

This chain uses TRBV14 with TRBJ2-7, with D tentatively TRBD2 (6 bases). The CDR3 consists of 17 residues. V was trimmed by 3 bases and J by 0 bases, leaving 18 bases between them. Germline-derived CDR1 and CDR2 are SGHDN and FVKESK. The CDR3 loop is CASSHGGSGFFSYEQYF. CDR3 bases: TGTGCCAGCAGCCATGGGGGTAGCGGTTTCTTCTCCTACGAGCAGTACTTC.

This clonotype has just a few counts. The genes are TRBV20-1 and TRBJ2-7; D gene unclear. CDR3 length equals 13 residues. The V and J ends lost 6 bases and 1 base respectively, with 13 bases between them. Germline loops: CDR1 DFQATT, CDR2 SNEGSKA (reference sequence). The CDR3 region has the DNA TGCAGTGCCCCGAGGCAGACGTCCTACGAGCAGTACTTC. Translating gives CSAPRQTSYEQYF.

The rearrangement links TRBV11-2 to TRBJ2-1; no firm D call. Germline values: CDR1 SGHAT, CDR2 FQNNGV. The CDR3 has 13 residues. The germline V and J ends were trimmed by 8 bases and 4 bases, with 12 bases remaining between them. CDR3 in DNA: TGTGCCAGCGGCCCCGCGGAATACAATGAGCAGTTCTTC. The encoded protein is CASGPAEYNEQFF.

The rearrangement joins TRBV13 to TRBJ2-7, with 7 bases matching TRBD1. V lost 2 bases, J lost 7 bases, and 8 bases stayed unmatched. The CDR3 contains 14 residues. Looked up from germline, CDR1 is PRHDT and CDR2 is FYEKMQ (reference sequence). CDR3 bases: TGTGCCAGCAGCTTACTAACAGGGGTAGGAGAGCAGTACTTC. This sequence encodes CASSLLTGVGEQYF. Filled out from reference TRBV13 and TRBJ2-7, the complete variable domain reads AAGVIQSPRHLIKEKRETATLKCYPIPRHDTVYWYQQGPGQDPQFLISFYEKMQSDKGSIPDRFSAQQFSDYHSELNMSSLELGDSALYFCASSLLTGVGEQYFGPGTRLTVT.

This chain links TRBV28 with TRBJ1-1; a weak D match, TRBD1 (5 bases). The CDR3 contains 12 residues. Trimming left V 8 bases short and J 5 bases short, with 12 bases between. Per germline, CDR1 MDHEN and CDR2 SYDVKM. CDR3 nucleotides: TGTGCCAGCGGACATCAAGGAACTGAAGCTTTCTTT. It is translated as CASGHQGTEAFF.

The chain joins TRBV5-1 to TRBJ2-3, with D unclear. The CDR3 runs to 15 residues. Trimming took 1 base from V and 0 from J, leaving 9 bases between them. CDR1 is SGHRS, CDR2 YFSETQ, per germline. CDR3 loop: CASSLRRASTDTQYF. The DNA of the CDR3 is TGCGCCAGCAGCTTGCGGCGCGCGAGCACAGATACGCAGTATTTT.

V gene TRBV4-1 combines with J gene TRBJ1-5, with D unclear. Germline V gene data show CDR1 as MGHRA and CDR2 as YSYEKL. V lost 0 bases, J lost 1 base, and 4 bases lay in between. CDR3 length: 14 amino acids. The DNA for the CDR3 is TGCGCCAGCAGCCAAGAGGGCAGCAATCAGCCCCAGCATTTT. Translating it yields CASSQEGSNQPQHF.

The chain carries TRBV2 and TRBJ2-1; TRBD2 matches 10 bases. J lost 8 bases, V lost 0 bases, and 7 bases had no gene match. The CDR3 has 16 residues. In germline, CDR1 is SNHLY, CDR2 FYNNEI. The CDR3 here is CASSEASGRDRDEQFF. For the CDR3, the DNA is TGTGCCAGCAGTGAAGCGAGCGGGAGGGACAGAGATGAGCAGTTCTTC.

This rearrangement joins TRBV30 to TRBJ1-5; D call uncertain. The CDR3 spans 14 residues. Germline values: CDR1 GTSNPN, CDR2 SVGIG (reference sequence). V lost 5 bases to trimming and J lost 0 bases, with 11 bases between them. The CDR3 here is CAWGRRNSNQPQHF. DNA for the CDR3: TGTGCCTGGGGACGGAGGAATAGCAATCAGCCCCAGCATTTT.

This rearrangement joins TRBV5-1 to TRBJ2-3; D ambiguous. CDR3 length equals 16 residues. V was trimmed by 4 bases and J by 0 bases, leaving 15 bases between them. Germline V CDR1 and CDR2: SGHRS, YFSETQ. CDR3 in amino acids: CASSRRRDYSTDTQYF. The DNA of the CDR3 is TGCGCCAGCAGCCGTCGACGAGATTATAGCACAGATACGCAGTATTTT.

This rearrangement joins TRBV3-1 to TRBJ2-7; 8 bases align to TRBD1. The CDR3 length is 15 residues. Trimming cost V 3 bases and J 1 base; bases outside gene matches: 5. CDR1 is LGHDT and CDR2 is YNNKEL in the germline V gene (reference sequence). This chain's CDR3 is CASSQGQATSYEQYF. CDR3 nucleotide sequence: TGTGCCAGCAGCCAGGGACAGGCCACTTCCTACGAGCAGTACTTC.

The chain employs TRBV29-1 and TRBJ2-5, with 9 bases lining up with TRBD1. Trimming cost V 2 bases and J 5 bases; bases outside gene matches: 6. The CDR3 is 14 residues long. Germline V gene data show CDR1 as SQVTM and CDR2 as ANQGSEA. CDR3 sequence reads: CSVELGQGAETQYF. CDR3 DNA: TGCAGCGTTGAATTGGGACAGGGAGCTGAGACCCAGTACTTC. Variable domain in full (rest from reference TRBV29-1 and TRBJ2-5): SAVISQKPSRDICQRGTSLTIQCQVDSQVTMMFWYRQQPGQSLTLIATANQGSEATYESGFVIDKFPISRPNLTFSTLTVSNMSPEDSSIYLCSVELGQGAETQYFGPGTRLLVL.

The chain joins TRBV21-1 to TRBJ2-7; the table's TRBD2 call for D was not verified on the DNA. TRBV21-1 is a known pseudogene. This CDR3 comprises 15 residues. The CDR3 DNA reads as TGTGCCAGCAGCAAAAAATTCCAGCGGGAAGGGGAGCAGTACTTC. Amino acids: CASSKKFQREGEQYF.

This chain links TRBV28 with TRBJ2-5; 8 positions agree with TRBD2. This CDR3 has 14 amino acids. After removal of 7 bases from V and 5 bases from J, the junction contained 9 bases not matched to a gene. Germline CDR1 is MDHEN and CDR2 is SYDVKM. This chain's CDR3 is CASKVRGAYETQYF. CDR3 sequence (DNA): TGTGCCAGCAAGGTGCGGGGGGCGTATGAGACCCAGTACTTC.

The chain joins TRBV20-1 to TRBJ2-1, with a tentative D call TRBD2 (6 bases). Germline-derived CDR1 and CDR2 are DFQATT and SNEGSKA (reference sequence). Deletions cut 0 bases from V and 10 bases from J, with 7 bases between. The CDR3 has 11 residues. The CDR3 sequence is CSARDGREQFF. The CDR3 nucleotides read TGCAGTGCTAGAGATGGGAGGGAGCAGTTCTTC.

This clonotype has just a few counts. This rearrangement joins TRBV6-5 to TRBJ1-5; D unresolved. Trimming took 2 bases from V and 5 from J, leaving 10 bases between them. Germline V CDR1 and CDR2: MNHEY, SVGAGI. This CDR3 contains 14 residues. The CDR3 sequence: CASSYRQPHQPQHF. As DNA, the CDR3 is TGTGCCAGCAGTTACCGCCAGCCTCATCAGCCCCAGCATTTT.

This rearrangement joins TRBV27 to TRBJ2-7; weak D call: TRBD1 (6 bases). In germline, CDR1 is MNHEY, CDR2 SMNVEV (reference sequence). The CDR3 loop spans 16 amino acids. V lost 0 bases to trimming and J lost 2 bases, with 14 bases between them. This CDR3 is CASSLSQGLRPYEQYF. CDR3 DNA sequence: TGTGCCAGCAGTTTATCGCAGGGGCTACGTCCCTACGAGCAGTACTTC.

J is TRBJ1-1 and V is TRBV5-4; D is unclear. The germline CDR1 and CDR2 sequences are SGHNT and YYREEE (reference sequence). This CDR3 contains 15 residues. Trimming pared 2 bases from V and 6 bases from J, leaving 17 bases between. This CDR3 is CASSFGQAEGSEAFF. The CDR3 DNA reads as TGTGCCAGCAGCTTCGGTCAGGCAGAGGGCTCTGAAGCTTTCTTT.

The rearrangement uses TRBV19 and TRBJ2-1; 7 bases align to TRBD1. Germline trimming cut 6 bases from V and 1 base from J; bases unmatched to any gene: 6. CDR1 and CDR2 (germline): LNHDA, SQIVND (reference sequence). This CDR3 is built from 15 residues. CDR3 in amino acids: CASRRQGRSYNEQFF. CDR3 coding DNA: TGTGCCAGTAGGCGACAGGGTCGTTCCTACAATGAGCAGTTCTTC.

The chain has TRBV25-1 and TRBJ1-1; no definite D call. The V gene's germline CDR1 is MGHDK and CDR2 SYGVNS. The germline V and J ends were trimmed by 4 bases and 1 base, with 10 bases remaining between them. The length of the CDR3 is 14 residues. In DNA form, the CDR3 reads TGTGCCAGCAGTGCCGGGTCCTCGAACACTGAAGCTTTCTTT. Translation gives CASSAGSSNTEAFF.

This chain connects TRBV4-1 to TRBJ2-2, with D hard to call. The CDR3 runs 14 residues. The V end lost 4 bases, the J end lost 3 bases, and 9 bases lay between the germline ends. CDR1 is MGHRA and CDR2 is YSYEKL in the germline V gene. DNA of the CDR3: TGCGCCAGCAGCCCCGTGATAGACACCGGGGAGCTGTTTTTT. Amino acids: CASSPVIDTGELFF.

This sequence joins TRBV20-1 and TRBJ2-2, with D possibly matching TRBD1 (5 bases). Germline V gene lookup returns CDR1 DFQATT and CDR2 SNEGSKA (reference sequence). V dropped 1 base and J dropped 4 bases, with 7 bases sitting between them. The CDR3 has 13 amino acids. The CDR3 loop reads CSARVRATGELFF. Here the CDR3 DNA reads TGCAGTGCTAGAGTCAGGGCCACCGGGGAGCTGTTTTTT.